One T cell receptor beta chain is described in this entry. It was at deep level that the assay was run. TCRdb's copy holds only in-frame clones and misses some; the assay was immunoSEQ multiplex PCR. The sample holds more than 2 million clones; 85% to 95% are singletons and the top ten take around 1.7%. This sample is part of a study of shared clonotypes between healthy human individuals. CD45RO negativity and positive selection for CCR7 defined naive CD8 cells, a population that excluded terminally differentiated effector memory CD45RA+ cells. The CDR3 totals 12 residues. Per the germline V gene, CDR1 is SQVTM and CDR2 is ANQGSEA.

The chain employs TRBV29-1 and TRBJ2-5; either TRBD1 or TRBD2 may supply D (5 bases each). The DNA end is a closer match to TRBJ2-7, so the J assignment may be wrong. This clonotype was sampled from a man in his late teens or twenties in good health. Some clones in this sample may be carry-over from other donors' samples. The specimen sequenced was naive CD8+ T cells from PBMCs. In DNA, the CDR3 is TGCAGCGGAGGGGTCGGACCCTACGAGCAGTACTTC. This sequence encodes CSGGVGPYEQYF.